These T cell receptor beta chains were read from a single sample in a study of tumor and adjacent non-tumor tissue in lung cancer. Each CDR3 protein gets one entry after TCRdb re-called the multiplex PCR reads with MiXCR. The sample includes around 74,000 distinct CDR3 sequences, around two thirds of them seen just once. Sequenced sample: lung tumor tissue. All receptors derive from a woman between 65 and 79 years old with non-small cell lung cancer. Each CDR3 is given with its conserved first and last residue. The D gene is left open where the match is weak. The size of a clone is reported for some rows only, either as once, few or many, or as a class for expanded clones.

V gene	J gene	clone size	D gene	CDR3 protein	CDR3 DNA
TRBV10-3	TRBJ2-5	.	.	CAISETLPPQETQYF	TGTGCCATCAGTGAGACCCTTCCGCCCCAAGAGACCCAGTACTTC
TRBV6-5	TRBJ1-5	.	.	CAGSYSRYQPQRF	TGTGCCGGCAGTTACTCCAGGTATCAGCCCCAGCGTTTT
TRBV10-3	TRBJ2-3	.	TRBD2	CAIRSGRGNTNTQYF	TGTGCCATCAGAAGCGGGAGGGGGAACACAAATACGCAGTATTTT
TRBV10-3	TRBJ2-2	.	TRBD2	CALRRTSGSNTGELFF	TGTGCCTTACGACGAACTAGCGGCTCGAACACCGGGGAGCTGTTTTTT
TRBV20-1	TRBJ2-1	.	TRBD2	CSAILAGDSYNEQFF	TGCAGTGCTATTCTAGCGGGTGATTCCTACAATGAGCAGTTCTTC
TRBV11-2	TRBJ2-3	.	TRBD1	CASSSTGVHPDTQYF	TGTGCCAGCAGCTCGACAGGGGTACACCCAGATACGCAGTATTTT
TRBV20-1	TRBJ2-7	.	TRBD2	CSARETLAPRWWEQYF	TGCAGTGCTAGGGAAACACTAGCGCCACGGTGGTGGGAGCAGTACTTC
TRBV12-3/TRBV12-4	TRBJ2-3	.	.	CARSLAIRTATQYF	TGTGCCAGGAGTTTAGCAATCCGCACAGCTACGCAGTATTTT
TRBV5-5	TRBJ2-3	.	.	CASSPVGVGGFDTQYF	TGTGCCAGCAGCCCCGTTGGAGTGGGAGGTTTCGATACGCAGTATTTT
TRBV6-6	TRBJ2-3	.	.	CASVTWGTNTQYF	TGTGCCAGCGTTACTTGGGGTACAAATACGCAGTATTTT
TRBV4-1	TRBJ2-7	.	.	CAISQGGQASYEQYF	TGCGCCATCAGCCAAGGTGGCCAAGCAAGCTACGAGCAGTACTTC
TRBV4-2	TRBJ2-1	.	TRBD2	CASSQMTSGSDEELF	TGTGCCAGCAGCCAGATGACTAGCGGGAGTGATGAGGAGCTCTTC
TRBV28	TRBJ2-3	.	TRBD2	CASSSLGLAESTDTEYF	TGTGCCAGCAGTTCACTGGGACTAGCGGAAAGCACAGATACGGAGTATTTT
TRBV29-1	TRBJ2-3	.	.	CSLAKHGVGDTQYF	TGCAGCCTCGCAAAACATGGGGTGGGGGATACGCAGTATTTT
TRBV20-1	TRBJ2-3	.	.	CSASQGDTQYF	TGCAGTGCTAGCCAGGGGGATACGCAGTATTTT
TRBV6-2/TRBV6-3	TRBJ1-5	.	.	CASSSGVNDQSQHF	TGTGCCAGCAGTTCCGGGGTAAACGATCAGTCCCAGCATTTT
TRBV6-5	TRBJ1-2	.	.	CASSYQGGEYGYTF	TGTGCCAGCAGTTATCAGGGAGGGGAGTATGGCTACACCTTC
TRBV7-9	TRBJ1-4	.	.	CASSPILATNAKLFF	TGCGCCAGCAGCCCCATTCTTGCAACTAATGCAAAACTGTTTTTT
TRBV11-1	TRBJ2-1	.	TRBD1	CASRVTETGGWGQFF	TGTGCCAGCAGGGTGACCGAGACAGGGGGTTGGGGGCAGTTCTTC
TRBV18	TRBJ2-7	.	TRBD1	CASSPSGQGIYEQYF	TGTGCCAGCTCACCATCAGGACAGGGAATCTACGAGCAGTACTTC
TRBV10-3	TRBJ2-7	.	TRBD2	CAISEMTSGSYEQYF	TGTGCCATCAGTGAGATGACTAGCGGCTCCTACGAGCAGTACTTC
TRBV20-1	TRBJ1-1	few	TRBD1	CSAIRDRDTEAFF	TGCAGTGCCATCCGGGACAGGGACACTGAAGCTTTCTTT
TRBV5-4	TRBJ1-1	.	.	CASSSDGALEAYF	TGTGCCAGCAGCTCGGATGGGGCACTCGAAGCTTACTTT
TRBV11-2	TRBJ2-3	many	.	CASSPRVGENTDTQYF	TGTGCCAGCAGCCCCAGGGTAGGAGAGAACACAGATACGCAGTATTTT
TRBV28	TRBJ2-5	.	TRBD2	CASSSPQGLAGPFKETQYF	TGTGCCAGCAGTTCGCCGCAGGGACTAGCGGGTCCATTCAAAGAGACCCAGTACTTC
TRBV28	TRBJ2-1	.	TRBD1	CASSPGQRSYNEQFF	TGTGCCAGCAGCCCGGGACAGAGGTCCTACAATGAGCAGTTCTTC
TRBV7-8	TRBJ2-1	.	.	CASTPSEAGYIQQFF	TGTGCCAGTACCCCTAGCGAAGCAGGTTACATTCAGCAGTTCTTC
TRBV6-1	TRBJ1-1	.	.	CANTPTTENSEAFF	TGTGCCAACACCCCGACGACAGAGAACAGTGAAGCTTTCTTT
TRBV12-3/TRBV12-4	TRBJ2-1	once	TRBD1	CASSLGQGAWNEQLF	TGTGCCAGCAGTCTCGGACAGGGGGCTTGGAATGAGCAGTTATTC